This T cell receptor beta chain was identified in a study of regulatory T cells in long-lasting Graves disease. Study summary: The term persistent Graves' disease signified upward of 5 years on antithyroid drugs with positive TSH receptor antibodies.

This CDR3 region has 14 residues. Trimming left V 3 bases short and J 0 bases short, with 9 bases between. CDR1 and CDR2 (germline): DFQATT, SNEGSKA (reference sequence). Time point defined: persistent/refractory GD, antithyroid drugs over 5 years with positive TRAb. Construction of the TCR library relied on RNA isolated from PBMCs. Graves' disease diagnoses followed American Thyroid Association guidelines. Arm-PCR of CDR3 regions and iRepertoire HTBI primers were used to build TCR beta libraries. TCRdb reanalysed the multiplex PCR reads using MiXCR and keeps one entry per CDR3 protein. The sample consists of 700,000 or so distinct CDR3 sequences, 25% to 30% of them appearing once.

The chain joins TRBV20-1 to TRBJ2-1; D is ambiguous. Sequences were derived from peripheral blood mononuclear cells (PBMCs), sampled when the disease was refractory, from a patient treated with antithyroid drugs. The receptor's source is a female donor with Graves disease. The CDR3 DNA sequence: TGCAGTGCTAGTCGGAAGAGCTCCTACAATGAGCAGTTCTTC. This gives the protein CSASRKSSYNEQFF.